The 8 T cell receptor beta chains reported below all come from one sample, sequenced in a study of OX40 agonist ivuxolimab in advanced cancers. Sequencing was performed with immunoSEQ multiplex PCR; in TCRdb, only in-frame clones are kept and a portion is missing. The repertoire holds fewer than 30,000 clones, more than 75% seen once, with approximately 19% in the top ten. Sequenced material: CD4+ or CD8+ T cells sorted from blood, taken in a trial of the OX40 agonist ivuxolimab. The receptors were sampled from an adult with an advanced solid tumor such as melanoma, head and neck, liver or kidney cancer.

This clone is a singleton in its sample. The chain couples TRBV10-3 to TRBJ1-1; the D gene is possibly TRBD1 (6 bases). This CDR3 region has 14 residues. The germline CDR1 and CDR2 sequences are ENHRY and SYGVKD. V lost 3 bases to trimming and J lost 0 bases, with 8 bases between them. CDR3 residues: CAISEGGMNTEAFF. The CDR3 DNA reads TGTGCCATCAGTGAAGGGGGTATGAACACTGAAGCTTTCTTT.

The CDR3 loop is CASSEAGGRNEQFF. In DNA, the CDR3 is TGTGCCAGTAGTGAAGCGGGGGGGCGCAATGAGCAGTTCTTC. The chain has TRBV19 and TRBJ2-1; 10 bases line up with TRBD2. This CDR3 contains 14 residues. Looked up from germline, CDR1 is LNHDA and CDR2 is SQIVND (reference sequence). After removal of 5 bases from V and 6 bases from J, the junction contained 4 bases not matched to a gene. Full variable domain (remainder filled in from reference TRBV19 and TRBJ2-1): DGGITQSPKYLFRKEGQNVTLSCEQNLNHDAMYWYRQDPGQGLRLIYYSQIVNDFQKGDIAEGYSVSREKKESFPLTVTSAQKNPTAFYLCASSEAGGRNEQFFGPGTRLTVL.

The V and J genes are TRBV6-1 and TRBJ1-2; D possibly corresponds to TRBD1 (5 bases). CDR3 length: 14 residues. The germline V and J ends were trimmed by 2 bases and 4 bases, with 11 bases remaining between them. Germline V gene sequence: CDR1 MNHNS, CDR2 SASEGT. As DNA, the CDR3 is TGTGCCAGCAGTGAATCCGGGACGGGCTATGGCTACACCTTC. This codes for CASSESGTGYGYTF.

J is TRBJ2-3 and V is TRBV19; D call uncertain. The V end was cut by 3 bases, the J end by 6 bases, with 7 bases between. Germline CDR1 is LNHDA and CDR2 is SQIVND (reference sequence). The CDR3 extends over 12 amino acids. The CDR3 nucleotides are TGTGCCAGTAGTATCGGTTTCGATACGCAGTATTTT. It encodes CASSIGFDTQYF.

The J gene is TRBJ1-4, the V gene TRBV25-1; D is uncertain. V gave up 0 bases and J gave up 4 bases, with 12 bases separating them. Germline loops: CDR1 MGHDK, CDR2 SYGVNS. CDR3 length: 16 amino acids. The CDR3 region has the DNA TGTGCCAGCAGTGAATATTGGGGAGGCGATAATGAAAAACTGTTTTTT. It encodes CASSEYWGGDNEKLFF.

This chain joins TRBV28 and TRBJ1-1; D is ambiguous. Trimming pared 9 bases from V and 3 bases from J, leaving 11 bases between. This CDR3 spans 12 amino acids. Germline V gives CDR1 MDHEN, CDR2 SYDVKM. The chain's CDR3 is CASIYRDTEAFF. CDR3 bases: TGTGCCAGTATTTATAGGGACACTGAAGCTTTCTTT.

The chain links TRBV27 to TRBJ2-3; 14 bases agree with TRBD2. Germline trimming cut 6 bases from V and 1 base from J; bases unmatched to any gene: 12. CDR3 size: 19 residues. CDR1 is MNHEY, CDR2 SMNVEV, per germline (reference sequence). The CDR3 spells CASRTSGGADPGGTDTQYF. The CDR3 DNA sequence: TGTGCCAGCAGGACTAGCGGGGGGGCGGACCCCGGTGGCACAGATACGCAGTATTTT.

V is TRBV19 and J is TRBJ2-1; 8 bases fit TRBD1. Germline V gives CDR1 LNHDA, CDR2 SQIVND (reference sequence). The CDR3 loop spans 15 amino acids. Trimming removed 3 bases from V and 4 bases from J; junction bases left unmatched: 5. DNA of the CDR3: TGTGCCAGTAGTATCTGGACAGGGCGTTACAATGAGCAGTTCTTC. Its translation: CASSIWTGRYNEQFF. Complete variable domain (other parts from reference TRBV19 and TRBJ2-1): DGGITQSPKYLFRKEGQNVTLSCEQNLNHDAMYWYRQDPGQGLRLIYYSQIVNDFQKGDIAEGYSVSREKKESFPLTVTSAQKNPTAFYLCASSIWTGRYNEQFFGPGTRLTVL.